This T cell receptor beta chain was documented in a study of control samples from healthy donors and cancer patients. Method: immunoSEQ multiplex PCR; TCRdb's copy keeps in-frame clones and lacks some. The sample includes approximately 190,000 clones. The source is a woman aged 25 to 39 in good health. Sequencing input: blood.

Written as DNA, the CDR3 is TGTGCCAGCAGCTCCTATCGGGCGGAGAACGAAAAACTGTTTTTT. Protein: CASSSYRAENEKLFF. This chain joins TRBV13 and TRBJ1-4; the D is unclear. Trimming took 4 bases from V and 8 from J, leaving 17 bases between them. The CDR3 has 15 amino acids. CDR1 PRHDT and CDR2 FYEKMQ come from the germline V gene (reference sequence).